This TCR beta chain was found in a study of blood T cell repertoires in COVID-19. Across the study: Researchers got acute and convalescent COVID-19 samples from the United States, Italy and Spain. T cells, B-cell-depleted T cells, or PBMCs supplied cDNA or gDNA.

CDR3 length: 11 residues. Germline CDR1 is MNHNS and CDR2 is SASEGT. The V end lost 5 bases, the J end lost 6 bases, and 7 bases lay between the germline ends. Sequencing was performed with immunoSEQ multiplex PCR; in TCRdb, only in-frame clones are kept and a portion is missing. In the table there are around 250,000 clones, 84% of which are singletons. Sequences were obtained from peripheral blood. This receptor was taken from a middle-aged woman who had recovered from COVID-19. The chain carries TRBV6-1 and TRBJ1-2, with a weak D call TRBD1 (6 bases). The CDR3 region is CASSPGDGYTF. As DNA, the CDR3 is TGTGCCAGCAGTCCAGGGGATGGCTACACCTTC.